Listed here is a single TCR beta chain. The antigen is undetermined. Trimming took 3 bases from V and 9 from J, leaving 29 bases between them. Per the germline V gene, CDR1 is MNHEY and CDR2 is SMNVEV (reference sequence). There are 18 residues in the CDR3. This specimen belongs to a study of blood T cells in healthy people across ages. Study-level results: Changes seen in expanded clonotypes were possibly confounded by donor CMV status left unknown.

For the second PCR, which ran for about 7 to 11 cycles, a sample-barcoded 5' primer and a J-beta primer mix were used. MiXCR, run by TCRdb on the 5' RACE reads, gives a single entry per CDR3 protein. The table shows hundreds of thousands of distinct CDR3 sequences, with roughly 60% occurring only once. Sequencing was done on a sample of blood. V is TRBV27 and J is TRBJ1-1, with D possibly TRBD1 on 6 matching bases. The sequence came from a young man in good health. CDR3 region: CASSFRVGYGQPNFKAFF. The CDR3 coding sequence is TGTGCCAGCAGTTTTCGTGTCGGGTATGGACAGCCCAACTTTAAAGCTTTCTTT.